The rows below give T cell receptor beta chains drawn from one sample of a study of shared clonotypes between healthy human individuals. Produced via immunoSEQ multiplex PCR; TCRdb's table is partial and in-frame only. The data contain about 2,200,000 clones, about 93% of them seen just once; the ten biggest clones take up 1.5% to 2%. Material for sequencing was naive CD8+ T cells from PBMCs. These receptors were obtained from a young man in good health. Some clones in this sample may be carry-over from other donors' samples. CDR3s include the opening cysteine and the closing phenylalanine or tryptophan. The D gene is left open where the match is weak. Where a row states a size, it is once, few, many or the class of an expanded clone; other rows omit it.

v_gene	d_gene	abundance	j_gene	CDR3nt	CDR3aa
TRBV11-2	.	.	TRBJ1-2	TGTGCCAGCAGCTTAATTCGAAGCAGAACTATGGTAGGCTACACCTTC	CASSLIRSRTMVGYTF
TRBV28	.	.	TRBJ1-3	TGTGCCAGCAGTCTAGACCGTACTCCTGGAAACACCATATATTTT	CASSLDRTPGNTIYF
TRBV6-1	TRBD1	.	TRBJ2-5	TGTGCCAGCAGTGCCGGGACAGGGAAAGAGACCCAGTACTTC	CASSAGTGKETQYF
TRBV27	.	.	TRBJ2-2	TGTGCCAGCAGTTTCAACACCGGGGAGCTGTTTTTT	CASSFNTGELFF
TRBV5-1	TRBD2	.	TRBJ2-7	TGCGCCAGCACTCTAGCGGGCCCCTCCTACGAGCAGTACTTC	CASTLAGPSYEQYF
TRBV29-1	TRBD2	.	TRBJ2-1	TGCAGCGTAATCGGACTAGACTACAATGAGCAGTTCTTC	CSVIGLDYNEQFF
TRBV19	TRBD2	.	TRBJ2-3	TGTGCCAGTAGTCCTTGGGGTGCGGGAGGGCCGGGAGATACGCAGTATTTT	CASSPWGAGGPGDTQYF
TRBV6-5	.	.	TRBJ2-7	TGTGCCAGCAGTTACAAGGGGGCCTACGAGCAGTACTTC	CASSYKGAYEQYF
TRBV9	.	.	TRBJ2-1	TGTGCCAGCAATGATGGGGTACCTTACAATGAGCAGTTCTTC	CASNDGVPYNEQFF
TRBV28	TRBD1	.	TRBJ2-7	TGTGCCAGCAGTTCAAAGACAGGGTTTCAAGATAATTGGTACGAGCAGTACTTC	CASSSKTGFQDNWYEQYF
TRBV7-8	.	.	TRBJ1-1	TGTGCCAGCAGCCCTTACGGGGACACTGAAGCTTTCTTT	CASSPYGDTEAFF
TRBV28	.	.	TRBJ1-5	TGTGCCAGCAGTCCCGTCGCCGTGTGGAGCAATCAGCCCCAGCATTTT	CASSPVAVWSNQPQHF
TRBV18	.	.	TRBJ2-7	TGTGCCAGCTCACAAGTGGGACCTAGGAGCTCCTACGAGCAGTACTTC	CASSQVGPRSSYEQYF
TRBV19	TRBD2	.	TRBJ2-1	TGTGCCAGTAGTATATGGGGGAGGGTAACCTACAATGAGCAGTTCTTC	CASSIWGRVTYNEQFF
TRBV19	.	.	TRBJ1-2	TGTGCCAGTAGTCCGTCCGAGGACTATGGCTACACCTTC	CASSPSEDYGYTF
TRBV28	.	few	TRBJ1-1	TGTGCCAGCAGTTTAAGCGATGAAGCTTTCTTT	CASSLSDEAFF
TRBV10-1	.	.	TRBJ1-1	TGCGCCAGCAGTGATACAGCTCATGGCACTGAAGCTTTCTTT	CASSDTAHGTEAFF
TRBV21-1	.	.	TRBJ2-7	TGTGCCAGCAGCAACACTGGGACAGGGGCCAGGGAGCAGTACTTC	CASSNTGTGAREQYF
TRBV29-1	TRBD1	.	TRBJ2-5	TGCAGCGTGTCAAAGGGGGCGGAAGAGACCCAGTACTTC	CSVSKGAEETQYF
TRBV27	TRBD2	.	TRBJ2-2	TGTGCCAGCAGTCTCACCCCGGGACTAGCTAACACCGGGGAGCTGTTTTTT	CASSLTPGLANTGELFF
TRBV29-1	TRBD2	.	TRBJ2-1	TGCAGCGTTCTTACCGGGACTAGCGTAGGGAATGAGCAGTTCTTC	CSVLTGTSVGNEQFF
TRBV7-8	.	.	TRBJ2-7	TGTGCCAGCAGCTACGTGACGGGGCCGGGATACGAGCAGTACTTC	CASSYVTGPGYEQYF
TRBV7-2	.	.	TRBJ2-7	TGTGCCAGCAGCTTAGTACTCCGGGGGACCCTTTACGAGCAGTACTTC	CASSLVLRGTLYEQYF
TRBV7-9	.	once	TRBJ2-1	TGTGCCAGCAGCTTGGAGGGGGAGCAGTTCTTC	CASSLEGEQFF
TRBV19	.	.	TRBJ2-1	TGTGCCAGTAGTATAGCTGCGGCAGGGAGGCCCGATGAGCAGTTCTTC	CASSIAAAGRPDEQFF
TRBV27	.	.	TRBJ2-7	TGTGCCAGCAGGGGGTACGGGTCCTCCTACGAGCAGTACTTC	CASRGYGSSYEQYF
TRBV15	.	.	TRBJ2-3	TGTGCCACCAGCATGAGGGCCACGGACAGCACAGATACGCAGTATTTT	CATSMRATDSTDTQYF
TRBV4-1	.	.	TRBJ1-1	TGCGCCAGCAGCTCTCGGACGGGACTTGTCACTGAAGCTTTCTTT	CASSSRTGLVTEAFF
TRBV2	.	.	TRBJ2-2	TGTGCCAGCGTGGGGACATTGAACACCGGGGAGCTGTTTTTT	CASVGTLNTGELFF
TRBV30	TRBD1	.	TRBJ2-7	TGTGCCTGGAGAGGGGGCGGCTCCCAGTACGAGCAGTACTTC	CAWRGGGSQYEQYF
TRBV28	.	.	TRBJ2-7	TGTGCCAGCAGTTTGTTGCGGGCCATCTCCTACGAGCAGTACTTC	CASSLLRAISYEQYF
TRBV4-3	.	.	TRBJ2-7	TGCGCCAGCAGCGAGGTAATGGTGGCGGGGGAGCAGTACTTC	CASSEVMVAGEQYF
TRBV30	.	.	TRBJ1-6	TGTGCCTGGAGTGTAGGCACTTTAGGCTCCTATAATTCACCCCTCCACTTT	CAWSVGTLGSYNSPLHF
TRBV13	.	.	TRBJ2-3	TGTGCCAGCAGCCCGGGAACAGATACGCAGTATTTT	CASSPGTDTQYF
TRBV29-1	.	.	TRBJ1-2	TGCAGCGTTCTTGGGACCGCCTACACCTTC	CSVLGTAYTF